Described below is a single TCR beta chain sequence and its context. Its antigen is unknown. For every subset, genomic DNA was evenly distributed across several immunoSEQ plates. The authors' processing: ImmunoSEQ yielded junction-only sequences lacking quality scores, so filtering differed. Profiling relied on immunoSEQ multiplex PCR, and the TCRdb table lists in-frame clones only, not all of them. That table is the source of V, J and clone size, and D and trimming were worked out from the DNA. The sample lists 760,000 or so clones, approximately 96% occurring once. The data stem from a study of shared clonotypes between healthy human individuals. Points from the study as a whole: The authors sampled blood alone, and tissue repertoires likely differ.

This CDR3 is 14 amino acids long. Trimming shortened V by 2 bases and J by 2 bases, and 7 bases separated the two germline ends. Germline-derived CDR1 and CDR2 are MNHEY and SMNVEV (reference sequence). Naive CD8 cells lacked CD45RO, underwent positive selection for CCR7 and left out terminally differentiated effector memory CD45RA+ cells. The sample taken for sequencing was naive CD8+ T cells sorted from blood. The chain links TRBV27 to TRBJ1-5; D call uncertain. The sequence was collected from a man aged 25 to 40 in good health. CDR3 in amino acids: CASSLMSGNQPQHF. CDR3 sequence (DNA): TGTGCCAGCAGTTTAATGAGTGGCAATCAGCCCCAGCATTTT.